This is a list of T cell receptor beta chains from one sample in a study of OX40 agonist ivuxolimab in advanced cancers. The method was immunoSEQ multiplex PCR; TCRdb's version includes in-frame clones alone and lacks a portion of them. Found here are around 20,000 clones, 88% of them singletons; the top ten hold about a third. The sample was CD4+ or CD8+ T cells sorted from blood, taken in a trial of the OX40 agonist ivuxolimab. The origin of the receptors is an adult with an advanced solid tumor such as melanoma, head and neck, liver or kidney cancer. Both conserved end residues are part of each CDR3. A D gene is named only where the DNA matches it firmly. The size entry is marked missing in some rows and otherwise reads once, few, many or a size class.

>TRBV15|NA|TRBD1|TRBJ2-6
CATSRADRVGRANVLTF
TGTGCCACCAGCAGAGCCGACAGGGTCGGAAGGGCCAACGTCCTGACTTTC
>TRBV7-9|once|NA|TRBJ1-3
CASSLIRGQRNTIYF
TGTGCCAGCAGCTTAATTAGAGGACAAAGAAACACCATATATTTT
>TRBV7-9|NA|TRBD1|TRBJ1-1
CASSKTGDGRLDTEAFF
TGTGCCAGCAGTAAGACAGGGGACGGTAGGTTAGACACTGAAGCTTTCTTT
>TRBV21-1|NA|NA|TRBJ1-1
CASSGQMNTEAFF
TGTGCCAGCAGCGGACAAATGAACACTGAAGCTTTCTTT
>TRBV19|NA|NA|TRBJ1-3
CASSRGGSGNTIYF
TGTGCCAGTAGTAGAGGGGGCTCTGGAAACACCATATATTTT
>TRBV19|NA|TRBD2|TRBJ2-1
CASSPERELYNEQFF
TGTGCCAGCAGCCCAGAGCGGGAGCTCTACAATGAGCAGTTCTTC
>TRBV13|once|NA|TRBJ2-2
CASSLDINTGELFF
TGTGCCAGCAGCCTAGACATTAACACCGGGGAGCTGTTTTTT
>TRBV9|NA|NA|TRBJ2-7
CASSPRLVPYEQYF
TGTGCCAGCAGCCCTAGACTAGTTCCCTACGAGCAGTACTTC
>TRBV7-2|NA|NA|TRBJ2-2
CATAPPGGNTGELFF
TGTGCCACCGCACCCCCCGGGGGGAACACCGGGGAGCTGTTTTTT
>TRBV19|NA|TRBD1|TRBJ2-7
CASSFAGTGGSYEQYF
TGTGCCAGTAGTTTTGCCGGGACAGGGGGTTCCTACGAGCAGTACTTC
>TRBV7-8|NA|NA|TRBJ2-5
CASSLKGRETQYF
TGTGCCAGCAGCTTGAAAGGGCGAGAGACCCAGTACTTC
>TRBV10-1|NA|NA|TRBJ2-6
CASSWPEDAQSRANVLTF
TGCGCCAGCAGTTGGCCTGAAGACGCACAAAGTCGGGCCAACGTCCTGACTTTC
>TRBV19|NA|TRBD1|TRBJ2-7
CASTGQGAYEQYF
TGTGCCAGTACCGGACAGGGGGCCTACGAGCAGTACTTC
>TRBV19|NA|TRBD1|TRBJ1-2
CASEGDRGFGYTF
TGTGCCAGCGAAGGGGACAGGGGGTTCGGCTACACCTTC
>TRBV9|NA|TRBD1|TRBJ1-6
CASSNRDRDSYNSPLHF
TGTGCCAGCAGCAACCGGGACAGGGACTCCTATAATTCACCCCTCCACTTT
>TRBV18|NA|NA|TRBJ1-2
CASSPGSLRLGYGYTF
TGTGCCAGCTCACCCGGGTCCCTTCGGTTGGGCTATGGCTACACCTTC
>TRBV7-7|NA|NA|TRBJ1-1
CASSQRTGTEAFF
TGTGCCAGCAGTCAAAGGACTGGCACTGAAGCTTTCTTT
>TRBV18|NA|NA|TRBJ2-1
CASSPEDEQFF
TGTGCCAGCTCACCCGAAGATGAGCAGTTCTTC
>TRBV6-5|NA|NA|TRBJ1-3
CASSYGTDGNTIYF
TGTGCCAGCAGTTACGGAACCGACGGAAACACCATATATTTT